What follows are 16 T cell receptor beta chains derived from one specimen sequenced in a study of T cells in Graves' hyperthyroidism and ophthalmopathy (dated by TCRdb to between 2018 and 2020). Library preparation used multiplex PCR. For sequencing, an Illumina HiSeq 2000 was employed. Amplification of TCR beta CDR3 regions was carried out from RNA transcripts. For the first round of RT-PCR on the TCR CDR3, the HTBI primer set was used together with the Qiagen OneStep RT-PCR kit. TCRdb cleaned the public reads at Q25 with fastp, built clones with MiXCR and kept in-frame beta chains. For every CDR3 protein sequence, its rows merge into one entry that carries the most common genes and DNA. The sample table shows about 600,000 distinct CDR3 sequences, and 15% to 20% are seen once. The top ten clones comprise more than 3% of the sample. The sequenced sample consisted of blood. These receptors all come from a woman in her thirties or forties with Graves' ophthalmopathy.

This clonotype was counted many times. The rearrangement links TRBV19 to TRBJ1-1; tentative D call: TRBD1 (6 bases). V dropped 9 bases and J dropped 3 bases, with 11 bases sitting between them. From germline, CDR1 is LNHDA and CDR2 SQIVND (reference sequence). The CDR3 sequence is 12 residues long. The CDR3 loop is CASKGGYTEAFF. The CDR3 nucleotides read TGTGCCAGCAAAGGGGGATACACTGAAGCTTTCTTT.

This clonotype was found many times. CDR3 DNA sequence: TGTGCCAGCAGTGAGGGGTGGGGGTTTCAGTCAAATCAGCCCCAGCATTTT. Protein sequence: CASSEGWGFQSNQPQHF. The genes are TRBV6-1 and TRBJ1-5; the D gene is possibly TRBD1 (5 bases). V dropped 3 bases and J dropped 4 bases, with 19 bases sitting between them. Germline V gene sequence: CDR1 MNHNS, CDR2 SASEGT. The CDR3 totals 17 residues.

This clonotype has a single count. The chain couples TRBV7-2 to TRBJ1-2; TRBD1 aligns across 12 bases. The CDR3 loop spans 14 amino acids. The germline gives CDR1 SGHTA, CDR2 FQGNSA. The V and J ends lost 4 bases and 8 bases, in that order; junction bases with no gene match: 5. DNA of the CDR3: TGTGCCAGCAGCTCCACGGGACAGGGGGCGGGCTACACCTTC. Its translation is CASSSTGQGAGYTF.

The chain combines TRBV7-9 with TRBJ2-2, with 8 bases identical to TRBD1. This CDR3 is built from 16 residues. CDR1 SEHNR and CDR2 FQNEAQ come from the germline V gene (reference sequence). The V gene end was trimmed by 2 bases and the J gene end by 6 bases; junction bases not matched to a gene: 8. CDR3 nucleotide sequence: TGTGCCAGCAGCTTATTTTCAGGGGGCACAGCCGGGGAGCTGTTTTTT. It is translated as CASSLFSGGTAGELFF.

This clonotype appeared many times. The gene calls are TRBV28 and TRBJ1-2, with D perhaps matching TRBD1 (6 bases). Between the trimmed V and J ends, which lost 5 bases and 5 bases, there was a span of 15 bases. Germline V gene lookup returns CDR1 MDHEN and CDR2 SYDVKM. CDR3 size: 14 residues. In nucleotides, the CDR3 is TGTGCCAGCAGTCCTCAAAAACAGGGTTATGGCTACACCTTC. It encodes CASSPQKQGYGYTF.

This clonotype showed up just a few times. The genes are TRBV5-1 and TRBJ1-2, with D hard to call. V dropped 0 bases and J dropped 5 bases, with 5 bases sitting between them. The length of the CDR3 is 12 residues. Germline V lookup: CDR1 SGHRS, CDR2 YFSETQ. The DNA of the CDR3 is TGCGCCAGCAGCTTGGATTGGTATGGCTACACCTTC. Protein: CASSLDWYGYTF.

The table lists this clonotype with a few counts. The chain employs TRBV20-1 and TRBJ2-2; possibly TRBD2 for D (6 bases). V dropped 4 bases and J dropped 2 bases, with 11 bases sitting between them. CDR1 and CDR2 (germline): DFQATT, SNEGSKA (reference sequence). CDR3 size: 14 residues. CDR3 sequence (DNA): TGCAGTGCTATAGGGACTCAAAACACCGGGGAGCTGTTTTTT. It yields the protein CSAIGTQNTGELFF.

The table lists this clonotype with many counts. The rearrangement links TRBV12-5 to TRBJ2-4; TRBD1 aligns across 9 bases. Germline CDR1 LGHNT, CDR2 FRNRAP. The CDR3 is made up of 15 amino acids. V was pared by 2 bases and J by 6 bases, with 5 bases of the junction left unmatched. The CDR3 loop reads CASGLTADRGNIQYF. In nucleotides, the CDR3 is TGTGCTAGTGGTTTGACGGCGGACAGGGGAAACATTCAGTACTTC.

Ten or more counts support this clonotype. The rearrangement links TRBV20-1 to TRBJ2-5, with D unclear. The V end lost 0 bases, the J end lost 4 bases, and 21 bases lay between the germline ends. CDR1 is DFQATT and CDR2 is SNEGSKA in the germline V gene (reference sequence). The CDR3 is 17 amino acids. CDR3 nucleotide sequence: TGCAGTGCTAGAGATCCCTCCGGAAACCAAATAATAGAGACCCAGTACTTC. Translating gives CSARDPSGNQIIETQYF.

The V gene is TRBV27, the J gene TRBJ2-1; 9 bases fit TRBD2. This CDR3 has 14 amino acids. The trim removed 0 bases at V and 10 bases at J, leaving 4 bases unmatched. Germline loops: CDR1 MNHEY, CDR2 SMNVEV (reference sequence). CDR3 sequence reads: CASSLSRLAGEQFF. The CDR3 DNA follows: TGTGCCAGCAGTTTATCGAGGCTAGCGGGGGAGCAGTTCTTC.

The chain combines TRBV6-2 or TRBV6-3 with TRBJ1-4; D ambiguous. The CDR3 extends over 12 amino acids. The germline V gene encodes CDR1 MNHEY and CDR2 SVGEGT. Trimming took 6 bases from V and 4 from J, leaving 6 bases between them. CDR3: CASREGNEKLFF. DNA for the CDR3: TGTGCCAGCAGGGAGGGTAATGAAAAACTGTTTTTT.

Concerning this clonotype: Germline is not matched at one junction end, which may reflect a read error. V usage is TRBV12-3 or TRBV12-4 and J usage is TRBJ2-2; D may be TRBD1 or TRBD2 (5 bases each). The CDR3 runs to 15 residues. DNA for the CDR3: TGTGCCAGCAGTTACACGGCAGGGATAGCCGGGGAGCCGTTTTTT. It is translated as CASSYTAGIAGEPFF.

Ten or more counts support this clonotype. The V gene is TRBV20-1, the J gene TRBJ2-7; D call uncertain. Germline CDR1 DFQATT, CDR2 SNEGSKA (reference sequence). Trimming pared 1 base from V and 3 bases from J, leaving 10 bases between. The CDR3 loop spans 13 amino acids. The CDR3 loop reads CSARGRESYEQYF. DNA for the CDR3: TGCAGTGCTAGAGGCAGAGAAAGCTACGAGCAGTACTTC.

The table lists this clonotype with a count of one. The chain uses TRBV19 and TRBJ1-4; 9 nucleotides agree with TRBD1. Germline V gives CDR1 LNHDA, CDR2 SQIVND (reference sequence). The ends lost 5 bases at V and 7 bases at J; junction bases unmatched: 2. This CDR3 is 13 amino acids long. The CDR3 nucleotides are TGTGCCAGTAGTGGGGGACAGGGTGAAAAACTGTTTTTT. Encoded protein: CASSGGQGEKLFF. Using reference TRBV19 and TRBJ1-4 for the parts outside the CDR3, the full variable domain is DGGITQSPKYLFRKEGQNVTLSCEQNLNHDAMYWYRQDPGQGLRLIYYSQIVNDFQKGDIAEGYSVSREKKESFPLTVTSAQKNPTAFYLCASSGGQGEKLFFGSGTQLSVL.

CDR3 region: CSARDGGDRGTYEQYF. The DNA of the CDR3 is TGCAGTGCTAGAGATGGTGGGGACAGGGGAACCTACGAGCAGTACTTC. This sequence joins TRBV20-1 and TRBJ2-7, with 10 positions matching TRBD1. Trimming took 0 bases from V and 2 from J; bases not matched to a gene: 7. Germline V gene lookup returns CDR1 DFQATT and CDR2 SNEGSKA (reference sequence). The CDR3 spans 16 residues.

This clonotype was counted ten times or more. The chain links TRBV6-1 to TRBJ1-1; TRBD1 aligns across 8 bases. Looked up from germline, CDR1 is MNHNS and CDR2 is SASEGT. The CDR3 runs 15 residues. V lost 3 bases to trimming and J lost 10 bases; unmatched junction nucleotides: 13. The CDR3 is CASSERGQALIPAFF. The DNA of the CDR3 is TGTGCCAGCAGTGAGCGGGGACAGGCGTTAATTCCAGCTTTCTTT.